This T cell receptor (beta chain) was identified during a study of identical twins. Concerning this clonotype: Its target is unknown.

Points from the study as a whole: Partial confounding of zero-insertion analyses by invariant MAIT and iNKT cells was possible.

The CDR3 runs to 13 residues. Germline V CDR1 and CDR2: DFQATT, SNEGSKA (reference sequence). V was clipped by 7 bases and J by 2 bases; unmatched bases: 7. In TCRdb, the 5' RACE reads were re-called with MiXCR into one record per CDR3 protein. This table has around 530,000 distinct CDR3 sequences, around 15% appearing once. The same sample was also studied in work on yellow fever vaccine responses in identical twins.

The sequence derives from a young woman in good health. The V and J genes are TRBV20-1 and TRBJ1-1, with TRBD1 identical over 7 bases. The sequencing sample was made of CD4+ T cells sorted from blood. In DNA, the CDR3 is TGCAGTGGAGTACAGGGGACCAACACTGAAGCTTTCTTT. It is translated as CSGVQGTNTEAFF.